The 16 T cell receptor beta chains below were found in one sample sequenced in a study of cytomegalovirus exposure and HLA in healthy donors. The repertoire was sequenced with immunoSEQ multiplex PCR; TCRdb's copy has only in-frame clones and lacks some. The sample shows fewer than 300,000 clones, roughly 90% of them seen only once. Sequenced material: PBMCs. These receptor sequences come from a woman aged 18-29 years in good health and CMV-seronegative.

The chain links TRBV5-6 to TRBJ2-3; TRBD2 matches 11 bases. Germline V lookup: CDR1 SGHDT, CDR2 YYEEEE. With 4 bases clipped from V and 1 base from J, the junction kept 2 bases outside the gene matches. The CDR3 is 15 residues long. The DNA for the CDR3 is TGTGCCAGCAGCCTTAGCGGGGGGGGCACAGATACGCAGTATTTT. Amino acid sequence: CASSLSGGGTDTQYF.

The CDR3 loop reads CASSLDPAGAHTGELFF. The CDR3 coding sequence is TGTGCCAGCAGCTTAGATCCAGCGGGAGCACACACCGGGGAGCTGTTTTTT. V is TRBV7-3 and J is TRBJ2-2; 8 bases map to TRBD2. The length of the CDR3 is 17 residues. The junction had 8 bases not matched to a gene; V was cut back by 2 bases and J by 3 bases. Germline lookup yields CDR1 SGHTA and CDR2 FQGTGA.

The CDR3 region is CASSLAEGQGRGYTF. CDR3 in DNA: TGCGCCAGCAGCTTGGCTGAGGGACAGGGGAGAGGCTACACCTTC. The V gene is TRBV5-1, the J gene TRBJ1-2; 10 bases are shared with TRBD1. Germline CDR1 is SGHRS and CDR2 is YFSETQ. Unmatched junction bases numbered 7, after V lost 0 bases and J lost 8 bases. This CDR3 has 15 amino acids.

The genes are TRBV4-1 and TRBJ2-3, with D perhaps matching TRBD2 (5 bases). This CDR3 is built from 14 residues. Germline CDR1 is MGHRA and CDR2 is YSYEKL. With 5 bases removed from V and 3 bases from J, the gap between germline ends came to 12 bases. CDR3 amino acids: CASSWETNTDTQYF. The DNA for the CDR3 is TGCGCCAGCAGCTGGGAGACCAATACAGATACGCAGTATTTT.

This clone was detected only a few times. V gene TRBV28 combines with J gene TRBJ1-5; tentatively, D is TRBD1 (6 bases). This CDR3 has 15 amino acids. V lost 2 bases and J 2 bases, leaving 10 bases between the germline ends. Germline V gene lookup returns CDR1 MDHEN and CDR2 SYDVKM. CDR3 nucleotide sequence: TGTGCCAGCAGTTTACTGGGACAAGGCAATCAGCCCCAGCATTTT. Translated: CASSLLGQGNQPQHF.

This clone was detected only a few times. The CDR3 sequence: CASSPPSGHNQPQHF. In nucleotides, the CDR3 is TGTGCCAGCAGTCCACCCTCGGGACACAATCAGCCCCAGCATTTT. The V gene is TRBV28, the J gene TRBJ1-5; D is possibly TRBD1 (6 bases). The CDR3 has 15 amino acids. Germline V CDR1 and CDR2: MDHEN, SYDVKM. Between the trimmed V and J ends, which lost 5 bases and 3 bases, there was a span of 14 bases. Full variable domain (missing parts from reference TRBV28 and TRBJ1-5): DVKVTQSSRYLVKRTGEKVFLECVQDMDHENMFWYRQDPGLGLRLIYFSYDVKMKEKGDIPEGYSVSREKKERFSLILESASTNQTSMYLCASSPPSGHNQPQHFGDGTRLSIL.

The V gene is TRBV9, the J gene TRBJ1-4, with 9 positions matching TRBD1. This CDR3 spans 15 amino acids. V lost 3 bases, J lost 8 bases, and 8 bases stayed unmatched. CDR1 and CDR2 from the germline V gene are SGDLS and YYNGEE. CDR3 amino acids: CASSGEQGAREKLFF. As DNA, the CDR3 is TGTGCCAGCAGCGGAGAACAGGGGGCTAGGGAAAAACTGTTTTTT.

The genes are TRBV28 and TRBJ2-1; 9 nucleotides match TRBD2. V was clipped by 10 bases and J by 4 bases; unmatched bases: 8. The V gene's germline CDR1 is MDHEN and CDR2 SYDVKM. This CDR3 spans 14 amino acids. The CDR3 coding sequence is TGTGCCACCCTTCTAGCGGGGAGTTACAATGAGCAGTTCTTC. Amino acid sequence: CATLLAGSYNEQFF.

The chain uses TRBV6-1 and TRBJ2-5, with D tentatively TRBD2 (5 bases). Between the trimmed V and J ends, which lost 2 bases and 4 bases, there was a span of 11 bases. Germline assignment: CDR1 MNHNS and CDR2 SASEGT. This CDR3 has 14 residues. Here the CDR3 reads CASSEPSLGETQYF. The CDR3 DNA follows: TGTGCCAGCAGTGAACCTAGCCTCGGAGAGACCCAGTACTTC.

The J gene is TRBJ1-2, the V gene TRBV4-3; a possible D gene is TRBD1 (6 bases). The CDR3 extends over 16 amino acids. Trimming stripped 0 bases from V and 8 bases from J, with 19 bases between. Germline CDR1 LGHNA, CDR2 YSLEER. The CDR3 DNA follows: TGCGCCAGCAGCCAAGATGATATTGGCGGGGGCGCGGGCTACACCTTC. It specifies CASSQDDIGGGAGYTF.

This clone has only one observation. The chain joins TRBV11-3 to TRBJ2-7, with D tentatively TRBD1 (5 bases). Germline V CDR1 and CDR2: SGHNT, YENEEA. This CDR3 is 15 amino acids long. Trimming left V 1 base short and J 4 bases short, with 14 bases between. The CDR3 nucleotides read TGTGCCAGCAGCTTAGGGGGCGGAAATTCATACGAGCAGTACTTC. It specifies CASSLGGGNSYEQYF.

CDR3 sequence reads: CASSLLRGGETQYF. DNA for the CDR3: TGTGCCAGCAGCCTCCTGCGGGGGGGAGAGACCCAGTACTTC. The chain combines TRBV28 with TRBJ2-5; the match to TRBD2 covers 9 bases. Losses at the gene ends were 6 bases for V and 4 bases for J; bases not matched to a gene: 6. Germline assignment: CDR1 MDHEN and CDR2 SYDVKM. The CDR3 is made up of 14 amino acids.

The V call is TRBV6-1, the J call TRBJ1-1; D gene uncertain. The V gene lost 8 bases and the J gene lost 7 bases, with 11 bases spanning the gap. The CDR3 contains 11 residues. Germline loops: CDR1 MNHNS, CDR2 SASEGT. Here the CDR3 DNA reads TGTGCCAGCGCGTCGGTTGTTGAAGCTTTCTTT. Translation gives CASASVVEAFF.

V and J are TRBV27 and TRBJ2-4, with D possibly being TRBD2 (6 bases). Trimming pared 6 bases from V and 0 bases from J, leaving 21 bases between. This CDR3 region has 18 residues. The germline V gene encodes CDR1 MNHEY and CDR2 SMNVEV (reference sequence). The CDR3 DNA reads TGTGCCAGCAGCCCCGGGACCCCCGGGGGATTAGCCAAAAACATTCAGTACTTC. Amino acid sequence: CASSPGTPGGLAKNIQYF.

The rearrangement links TRBV29-1 to TRBJ1-1; D is undetermined. Trimming pared 5 bases from V and 0 bases from J, leaving 13 bases between. The CDR3 sequence is 14 residues long. Germline V CDR1 and CDR2: SQVTM, ANQGSEA. The CDR3 here is CSVMRAGMNTEAFF. The DNA of the CDR3 is TGCAGCGTTATGAGGGCCGGGATGAACACTGAAGCTTTCTTT.

The gene calls are TRBV11-2 and TRBJ2-1; 12 nucleotides line up with TRBD2. V lost 0 bases, J lost 10 bases, and 10 bases stayed unmatched. CDR3 length equals 17 residues. Germline assignment: CDR1 SGHAT and CDR2 FQNNGV. The CDR3 loop is CASSLDPRTSGIREQFF. The CDR3 nucleotides read TGTGCCAGCAGCTTAGATCCCCGGACTAGCGGGATTCGGGAGCAGTTCTTC. Full variable domain (rest looked up from reference TRBV11-2 and TRBJ2-1): EAGVAQSPRYKIIEKRQSVAFWCNPISGHATLYWYQQILGQGPKLLIQFQNNGVVDDSQLPKDRFSAERLKGVDSTLKIQPAKLEDSAVYLCASSLDPRTSGIREQFFGPGTRLTVL.